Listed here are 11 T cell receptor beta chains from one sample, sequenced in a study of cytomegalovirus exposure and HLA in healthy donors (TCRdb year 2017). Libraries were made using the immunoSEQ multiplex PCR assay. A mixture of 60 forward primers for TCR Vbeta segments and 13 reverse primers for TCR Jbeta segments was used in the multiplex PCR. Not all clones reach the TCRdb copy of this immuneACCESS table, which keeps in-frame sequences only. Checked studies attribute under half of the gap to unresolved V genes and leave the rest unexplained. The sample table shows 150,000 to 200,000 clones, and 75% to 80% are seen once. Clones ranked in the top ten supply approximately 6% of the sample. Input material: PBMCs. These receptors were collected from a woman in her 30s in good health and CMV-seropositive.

The CDR3 loop is CASTGGRTDTQYF. CDR3 DNA: TGTGCCAGCACAGGGGGACGCACAGATACGCAGTATTTT. The genes are TRBV9 and TRBJ2-3, with 7 bases fitting TRBD1. V lost 6 bases and J lost 1; bases outside the gene matches: 2. The CDR3 extends over 13 amino acids. Germline V gives CDR1 SGDLS, CDR2 YYNGEE. The full variable domain, rest sourced from reference TRBV9 and TRBJ2-3, is DSGVTQTPKHLITATGQRVTLRCSPRSGDLSVYWYQQSLDQGLQFLIQYYNGEERAKGNILERFSAQQFPDLHSELNLSSLELGDSALYFCASTGGRTDTQYFGPGTRLTVL.

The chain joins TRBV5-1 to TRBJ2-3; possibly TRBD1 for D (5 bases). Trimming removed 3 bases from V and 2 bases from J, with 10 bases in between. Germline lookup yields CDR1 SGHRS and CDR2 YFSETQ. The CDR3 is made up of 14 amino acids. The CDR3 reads CASSSGHPTDTQYF. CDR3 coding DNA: TGCGCCAGCAGCTCTGGACACCCCACAGATACGCAGTATTTT.

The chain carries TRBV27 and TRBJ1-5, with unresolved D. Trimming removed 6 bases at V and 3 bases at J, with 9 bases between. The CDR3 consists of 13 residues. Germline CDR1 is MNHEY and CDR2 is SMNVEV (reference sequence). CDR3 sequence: CASRYQDNQPQHF. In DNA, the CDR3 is TGTGCCAGCAGATATCAGGACAATCAGCCCCAGCATTTT.

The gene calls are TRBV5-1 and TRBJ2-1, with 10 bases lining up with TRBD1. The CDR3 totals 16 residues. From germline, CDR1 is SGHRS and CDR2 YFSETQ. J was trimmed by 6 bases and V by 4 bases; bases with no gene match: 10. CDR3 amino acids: CASSPPGQGTGNEQFF. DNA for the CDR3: TGCGCCAGCAGCCCCCCGGGACAGGGGACGGGCAATGAGCAGTTCTTC. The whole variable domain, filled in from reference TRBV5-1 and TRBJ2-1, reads KAGVTQTPRYLIKTRGQQVTLSCSPISGHRSVSWYQQTPGQGLQFLFEYFSETQRNKGNFPGRFSGRQFSNSRSEMNVSTLELGDSALYLCASSPPGQGTGNEQFFGPGTRLTVL.

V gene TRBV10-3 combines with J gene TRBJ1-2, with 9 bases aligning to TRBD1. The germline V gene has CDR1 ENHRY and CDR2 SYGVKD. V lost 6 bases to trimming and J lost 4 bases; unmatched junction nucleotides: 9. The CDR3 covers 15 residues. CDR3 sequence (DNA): TGTGCCATCAGAGAACAGGGGGCTTACTTCTATGGCTACACCTTC. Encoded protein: CAIREQGAYFYGYTF.

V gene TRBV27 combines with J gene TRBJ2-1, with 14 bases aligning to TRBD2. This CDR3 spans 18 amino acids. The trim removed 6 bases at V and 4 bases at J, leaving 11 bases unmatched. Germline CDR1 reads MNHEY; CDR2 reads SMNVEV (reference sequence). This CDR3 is CASRERLAGGPAYNEQFF. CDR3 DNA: TGTGCCAGCAGGGAGAGACTAGCGGGAGGGCCCGCTTACAATGAGCAGTTCTTC.

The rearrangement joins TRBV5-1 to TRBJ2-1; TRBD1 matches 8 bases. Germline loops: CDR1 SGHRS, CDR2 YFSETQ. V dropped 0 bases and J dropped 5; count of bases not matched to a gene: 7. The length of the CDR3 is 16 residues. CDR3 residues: CASSLGDRPLHNEQFF. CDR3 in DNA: TGCGCCAGCAGCTTGGGGGACAGGCCCTTACACAATGAGCAGTTCTTC.

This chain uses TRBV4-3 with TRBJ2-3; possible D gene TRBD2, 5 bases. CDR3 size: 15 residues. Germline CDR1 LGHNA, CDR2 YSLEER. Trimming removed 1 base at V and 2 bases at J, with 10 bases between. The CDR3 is CASSQGDGITDTQYF. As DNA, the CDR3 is TGCGCCAGCAGCCAAGGCGACGGGATCACAGATACGCAGTATTTT.

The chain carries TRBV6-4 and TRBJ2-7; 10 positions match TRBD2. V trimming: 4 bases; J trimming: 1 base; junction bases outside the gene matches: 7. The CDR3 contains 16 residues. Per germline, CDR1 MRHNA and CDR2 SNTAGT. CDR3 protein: CASSALLAGYSYEQYF. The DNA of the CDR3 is TGTGCCAGCAGTGCCCTACTAGCGGGATATTCCTACGAGCAGTACTTC.

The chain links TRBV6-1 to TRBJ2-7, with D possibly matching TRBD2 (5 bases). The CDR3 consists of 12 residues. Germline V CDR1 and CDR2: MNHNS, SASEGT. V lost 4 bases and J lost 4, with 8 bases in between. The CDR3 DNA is TGTGCCAGCAGTGTTGGGGAGTACGAGCAGTACTTC. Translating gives CASSVGEYEQYF.

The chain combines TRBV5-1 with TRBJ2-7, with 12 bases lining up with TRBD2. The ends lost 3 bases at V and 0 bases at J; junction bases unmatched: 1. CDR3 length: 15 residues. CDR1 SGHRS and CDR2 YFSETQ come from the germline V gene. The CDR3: CASSWTSGNSYEQYF. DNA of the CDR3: TGCGCCAGCAGCTGGACTAGCGGGAACTCCTACGAGCAGTACTTC.